These 16 T cell receptor beta chains came from one sample sequenced in a study of T cell responses to AZD1222 COVID-19 vaccine. Sequencing was performed with immunoSEQ multiplex PCR; in TCRdb, only in-frame clones are kept and a portion is missing. The sample carries about 140,000 clones, approximately 91% recorded once. The specimen was peripheral blood, collected on day 0 of AZD1222 vaccination. The receptors originated from an adult in good health.

The rearrangement links TRBV19 to TRBJ1-1; D might be TRBD1 (5 bases). V was shortened by 3 bases and J by 6 bases, with 14 bases between the two germline ends. Germline V lookup: CDR1 LNHDA, CDR2 SQIVND (reference sequence). The CDR3 consists of 14 residues. This CDR3 is CASSIWGWDPEAFF. The CDR3 bases are TGTGCCAGTAGTATTTGGGGTTGGGACCCTGAAGCTTTCTTT.

The V and J genes are TRBV15 and TRBJ2-2; unclear D gene. The V and J ends lost 3 bases and 5 bases respectively, with 4 bases between them. CDR1 is LNHNV, CDR2 YYDKDF, per germline (reference sequence). This CDR3 spans 12 amino acids. The CDR3 sequence: CATSSPTGELFF. CDR3 nucleotide sequence: TGTGCCACCAGCAGCCCGACCGGGGAGCTGTTTTTT. Using reference TRBV15 and TRBJ2-2 for the parts outside the CDR3, the full variable domain is DAMVIQNPRYQVTQFGKPVTLSCSQTLNHNVMYWYQQKSSQAPKLLFHYYDKDFNNEADTPDNFQSRRPNTSFCFLDIRSPGLGDTAMYLCATSSPTGELFFGEGSRLTVL.

V gene TRBV5-4 combines with J gene TRBJ1-1; 10 positions match TRBD1. The CDR3 length is 14 residues. The germline gives CDR1 SGHNT, CDR2 YYREEE (reference sequence). The V and J ends lost 4 bases and 3 bases, in that order; junction bases with no gene match: 3. The CDR3 region is CASSRGTGDTEAFF. As DNA, the CDR3 is TGTGCCAGCAGCCGAGGGACAGGGGACACTGAAGCTTTCTTT.

This chain connects TRBV5-1 to TRBJ1-3, with TRBD1 matching over 7 bases. V was clipped by 4 bases and J by 4 bases; unmatched bases: 5. CDR3 length: 14 amino acids. The V gene's germline CDR1 is SGHRS and CDR2 YFSETQ. DNA of the CDR3: TGCGCCAGCAGCCTTACAGGGGTGGGAAACACCATATATTTT. Protein: CASSLTGVGNTIYF.

The gene calls are TRBV9 and TRBJ2-3, with D perhaps matching TRBD2 (5 bases). Trimming took 4 bases from V and 0 from J, leaving 12 bases between them. The CDR3 runs 15 residues. The V gene's germline CDR1 is SGDLS and CDR2 YYNGEE. The CDR3: CASSYEGRSTDTQYF. CDR3 coding DNA: TGTGCCAGCAGCTACGAGGGCAGGAGCACAGATACGCAGTATTTT.

The V gene is TRBV6-5, the J gene TRBJ1-5, with D hard to call. The CDR3 has 13 residues. Looked up from germline, CDR1 is MNHEY and CDR2 is SVGAGI. Trimming shortened V by 2 bases and J by 7 bases, and 9 bases separated the two germline ends. This CDR3 is CASSYDWTQPQHF. For the CDR3, the DNA is TGTGCCAGCAGTTACGACTGGACCCAGCCCCAGCATTTT.

The V and J genes are TRBV6-6 and TRBJ1-2, with D possibly TRBD1 on 5 matching bases. Germline CDR1 and CDR2: MNHNY and SVGAGI (reference sequence). Trimming left V 6 bases short and J 7 bases short, with 15 bases between. The CDR3 is 13 residues long. CDR3 amino acids: CASRSGTTGGYTF. CDR3 nucleotide sequence: TGTGCCAGCAGATCCGGGACGACCGGTGGCTACACCTTC.

The chain combines TRBV9 with TRBJ2-7; TRBD2 is a possible D gene (6 bases). In germline, CDR1 is SGDLS, CDR2 YYNGEE. CDR3 length: 16 residues. The V gene lost 3 bases and the J gene lost 0 bases, with 16 bases spanning the gap. The DNA for the CDR3 is TGTGCCAGCAGCGGATCCCTAGCGAATCCCTCCTACGAGCAGTACTTC. It is translated as CASSGSLANPSYEQYF.

The sample holds a few counts of this clone. The chain couples TRBV7-2 to TRBJ1-2; TRBD1 agrees at 8 bases. The CDR3 is made up of 16 amino acids. In germline, CDR1 is SGHTA, CDR2 FQGNSA. V was clipped by 0 bases and J by 7 bases; unmatched bases: 10. In DNA form, the CDR3 reads TGTGCCAGCAGCTTAGCCGGGAGGACAGGGAAGGGTGGCTACACCTTC. It is translated as CASSLAGRTGKGGYTF.

This rearrangement joins TRBV9 to TRBJ1-4; the D is unclear. The germline gives CDR1 SGDLS, CDR2 YYNGEE. Trimming left V 0 bases short and J 4 bases short, with 10 bases between. CDR3 length: 15 residues. The DNA for the CDR3 is TGTGCCAGCAGCGTAGGGGTCCTTGATAATGAAAAACTGTTTTTT. It is translated as CASSVGVLDNEKLFF.

The chain couples TRBV27 to TRBJ1-2; no reliable D call. Germline V lookup: CDR1 MNHEY, CDR2 SMNVEV (reference sequence). The CDR3 covers 13 residues. The germline V and J ends were trimmed by 3 bases and 1 base, with 6 bases remaining between them. CDR3 amino acids: CASSFAVNYGYTF. CDR3 sequence (DNA): TGTGCCAGCAGTTTTGCAGTTAACTATGGCTACACCTTC.

The chain employs TRBV12-3 or TRBV12-4 and TRBJ2-2, with D unresolved. The CDR3 has 13 amino acids. V was pared by 7 bases and J by 1 base, with 7 bases between. This CDR3 reads CASKLQNTGELFF. CDR3 DNA sequence: TGTGCCAGCAAGCTGCAGAACACCGGGGAGCTGTTTTTT.

The chain uses TRBV6-5 and TRBJ1-6; 8 bases fit TRBD1. V gave up 2 bases and J gave up 8 bases; unmatched junction bases: 5. Germline V lookup: CDR1 MNHEY, CDR2 SVGAGI. This CDR3 spans 15 amino acids. The CDR3 loop is CASSYPTDRDSPLHF. CDR3 coding DNA: TGTGCCAGCAGTTACCCCACGGACAGGGATTCACCCCTCCACTTT.

This clone has only one observation. This chain links TRBV10-3 with TRBJ1-6, with 7 positions matching TRBD1. The CDR3 runs 14 residues. With 5 bases clipped from V and 10 bases from J, the junction kept 8 bases outside the gene matches. From germline, CDR1 is ENHRY and CDR2 SYGVKD. The CDR3 sequence: CAISSGTEHSPLHF. CDR3 sequence (DNA): TGTGCCATCAGTTCCGGGACAGAGCACTCACCCCTCCACTTT.

The chain is built from TRBV5-4 and TRBJ2-5; D is perhaps TRBD2 (7 bases). The CDR3 is made up of 16 amino acids. V was pared by 3 bases and J by 2 bases, with 17 bases between. CDR1 SGHNT and CDR2 YYREEE come from the germline V gene (reference sequence). The CDR3 loop is CASSWGGGAIQETQYF. For the CDR3, the DNA is TGTGCCAGCAGCTGGGGGGGCGGGGCGATACAAGAGACCCAGTACTTC.

The genes are TRBV19 and TRBJ2-1; the match to TRBD1 covers 11 bases. V trimming: 5 bases; J trimming: 7 bases; junction bases outside the gene matches: 4. CDR1 is LNHDA, CDR2 SQIVND, per germline (reference sequence). This CDR3 is 14 amino acids long. The chain's CDR3 is CASSGTGGSNEQFF. The DNA of the CDR3 is TGTGCCAGTAGTGGGACAGGGGGAAGTAATGAGCAGTTCTTC.